The sequence of this TCR beta chain was determined in a study of cytomegalovirus exposure and HLA in healthy donors. Use of 60 Vbeta and 13 Jbeta primers characterized the PCR. Profiled with immunoSEQ multiplex PCR; TCRdb holds only in-frame clones, not every one. The top ten hold less than 3.5% of the sample, which has fewer than 140,000 clones, around 75% seen once. The source of this sequence is a female donor in good health and CMV-seronegative. The material sequenced was PBMCs.

This chain's CDR3 is CASSLKDSTYEQYF. The CDR3 DNA is TGTGCCAGCAGCTTAAAGGACAGCACCTACGAGCAGTACTTC. The chain combines TRBV11-2 with TRBJ2-7; tentative D call: TRBD1 (6 bases). V was shortened by 2 bases and J by 2 bases, with 10 bases between the two germline ends. In germline, CDR1 is SGHAT, CDR2 FQNNGV. CDR3 length: 14 residues.